This T cell receptor beta chain was retrieved from a study of T cell responses to AZD1222 COVID-19 vaccine. About the study: Second-dose schedules of about 4 or about 12 weeks were combined. Findings of the study overall: Clonal diversity may have been underestimated, and the donors were mostly white British, with more females than males. Close to half of spike-specific TCRs reportedly recognize unmutated variant regions.

Assay: immunoSEQ multiplex PCR; the TCRdb copy retains only in-frame clones and omits some. The sample contains roughly 100,000 clones, 86% of which appear only once. The CDR3 has 15 residues. CDR1 SGHTA and CDR2 FQGNSA come from the germline V gene. Trimming left V 1 base short and J 5 bases short, with 14 bases between. This clone was found many times. What it binds is not known. This receptor was obtained from an adult in good health. The chain couples TRBV7-2 to TRBJ1-1; D not resolved. Sample: peripheral blood, taken on day 0 of AZD1222 vaccination. CDR3 sequence: CASSLEASRRTEAFF. CDR3 nucleotides: TGTGCCAGCAGCTTAGAGGCCAGCCGCCGGACTGAAGCTTTCTTT.